This is a list of T cell receptor beta chains from one sample in a study of OX40 agonist ivuxolimab in advanced cancers. The data were produced by immunoSEQ multiplex PCR, yet TCRdb's version contains in-frame clones alone and is incomplete. The sample lists fewer than 85,000 clones; just under 90% were seen once. The source material was CD4+ or CD8+ T cells sorted from blood, sampled in a trial of the OX40 agonist ivuxolimab. The receptors here all came from an adult with an advanced solid tumor such as melanoma, head and neck, liver or kidney cancer. The CDR3 runs from the conserved cysteine through the conserved F or W. The order of the fields is clone size, J gene, V gene, D gene, CDR3 DNA, CDR3 protein. D genes are given only for firm matches. Some rows have no size entry. The others give once, few or many, or a class for an expanded clone.

- TRBJ2-2 TRBV7-2 - TGTGCCAGCAGCTTATCGGGCAGAGCGAACACCGGGGAGCTGTTTTTT CASSLSGRANTGELFF
- TRBJ2-2 TRBV11-3 TRBD2 TGTGCCAGCAGCCGGGAGGGACTAGCGGGAGGACGGACCGGGGAGCTGTTTTTT CASSREGLAGGRTGELFF
- TRBJ1-2 TRBV30 - TGTGCCTGGAGTGGACAGAATTATAACTATGGCTACACCTTC CAWSGQNYNYGYTF
- TRBJ2-2 TRBV19 - TGTGCCAGTAGTCGGATACTAGTCTCCGGGGAGCTGTTTTTT CASSRILVSGELFF
- TRBJ2-5 TRBV9 TRBD2 TGTGCCAGCAGCGTAGGCATAGGGGAGGGGGAGACCCAGTACTTC CASSVGIGEGETQYF
- TRBJ1-4 TRBV5-1 - TGCGCCAGCAGCTCAAACACAGGGAATTGGGGAACTAATGAAAAACTGTTTTTT CASSSNTGNWGTNEKLFF
- TRBJ2-3 TRBV6-5 TRBD2 TGTGCCAGCATGGGGGGGGGCACAGATACGCAGTATTTT CASMGGGTDTQYF
- TRBJ2-3 TRBV21-1 - TGTGCCAGCAGCAAATGGCCAGATACGCAGTATTTT CASSKWPDTQYF
once TRBJ2-2 TRBV5-6 - TGTGCCAGCAGTCCGGGACAGAACACCGGGGAGCTGTTTTTT CASSPGQNTGELFF
- TRBJ2-7 TRBV21-1 - TGTGCCAGCAGCAAAGCTGGGGAGGCTAACGAGCAGTACTTC CASSKAGEANEQYF
once TRBJ2-7 TRBV5-1 - TGCGCCAGCAGCCCGGACCCAGGGGCCTACGAGCAGTACTTC CASSPDPGAYEQYF
- TRBJ2-7 TRBV21-1 - TGTGCCAGCAGCGCCTCACTAGGCCCCGGGCTGGAGCAGTACTTC CASSASLGPGLEQYF
- TRBJ1-1 TRBV10-1 - TGCGCCAGCCGACTTAGCAGGAACACTGAAGCTTTCTTT CASRLSRNTEAFF
- TRBJ1-4 TRBV5-4 TRBD1 TGTGCCAGCAGCAGGACAGGGGGTTTCGATGAAAAACTGTTTTTT CASSRTGGFDEKLFF
- TRBJ2-1 TRBV21-1 - TGTGCCAGCAGCCCCCCCAGCCTGGCTAGCGGGAGGCACAGGGGCTCCTACAATGAGCAGTTCTTC CASSPPSLASGRHRGSYNEQFF
- TRBJ2-3 TRBV11-3 TRBD2 TGTGCCAGCAGCTTGGGACTAGCGGGCCTAGATACGCAGTATTTT CASSLGLAGLDTQYF
- TRBJ1-4 TRBV30 - TGTGCCTGGAGTCCCCGGGACACCAAACTGTTTTTT CAWSPRDTKLFF
- TRBJ1-5 TRBV6-6 - TGTGCCAGCAGGCCCCTTGTTTCCAATCAGCCCCAGCATTTT CASRPLVSNQPQHF
- TRBJ2-7 TRBV23-1 TRBD1 TGCGCCAGCATTAAAAGACAGGGGAGATCCTACGAGCAGTACTTC CASIKRQGRSYEQYF
- TRBJ2-1 TRBV2 - TGTGCCAGCAGGATCGACAATGAGCAGTTCTTC CASRIDNEQFF
- TRBJ2-7 TRBV11-3 TRBD1 TGTGCCAGCAGCACCGGGACAGGACGCTCCTACGAGCAGTACTTC CASSTGTGRSYEQYF
- TRBJ2-3 TRBV28 TRBD1 TGTGCCAGCAGTTCGCTTTTGCCCAGGGGGACGCAGTATTTT CASSSLLPRGTQYF
- TRBJ1-3 TRBV4-3 - TGCGCCAGCAGCCAAGATTGGTTAGGGTATGGAAACACCATATATTTT CASSQDWLGYGNTIYF
- TRBJ2-3 TRBV19 - TGTGCCATCTCTTTAGGGGTCGGAGATACGCAGTATTTT CAISLGVGDTQYF
- TRBJ2-6 TRBV29-1 - TGCAGCGGGACTGTCTCTGGGGCCAACGTCCTGACTTTC CSGTVSGANVLTF
- TRBJ2-3 TRBV5-4 - TGTGCCAGCAGCTATGTTACGGGAGTCACAGATACGCAGTATTTT CASSYVTGVTDTQYF
once TRBJ2-7 TRBV27 - TGTGCCACCCCGGGTGGCCGGGCCTCCTACGAGCAGTACTTC CATPGGRASYEQYF
- TRBJ2-1 TRBV11-3 - TGTGCCAGCAGCTTAGGGGGGGAAGTTTTTAATGAGCAGTTCTTC CASSLGGEVFNEQFF
- TRBJ2-1 TRBV11-2 - TGTGCCAGCAGCTTTGGGGGAGGTATGAGCAATGAGCAGTTCTTC CASSFGGGMSNEQFF
- TRBJ2-3 TRBV18 TRBD2 TGTGCCAGCTCACCATCAACTAGCGGCACAGATACGCAGTATTTT CASSPSTSGTDTQYF
- TRBJ2-5 TRBV18 TRBD2 TGTGCCAGCTCACCATTGGGCCTAGCGGGAGGTGAGACCCAGTACTTC CASSPLGLAGGETQYF
- TRBJ2-2 TRBV7-3 - TGTGCCAGCGGCTATCCGGGAGCCGCCGGGGAGCTGTTTTTT CASGYPGAAGELFF
- TRBJ1-2 TRBV7-9 - TGTGCCAGCAGCCCACAAAATTACTATGGCTACACCTTC CASSPQNYYGYTF
- TRBJ2-1 TRBV9 - TGTGCCAGCAGCGGTGGGGTTCTAGCACACTCCTACAATGAGCAGTTCTTC CASSGGVLAHSYNEQFF
- TRBJ2-4 TRBV7-2 TRBD1 TGTGCCAGCAGCTCACGACAGGGGGCCTTCATTCAGTACTTC CASSSRQGAFIQYF
- TRBJ2-2 TRBV12-5 - TGTGCTAGTGCAAGGGACACCGGGGAGCTGTTTTTT CASARDTGELFF
- TRBJ2-7 TRBV2 TRBD1 TGTGCCAGCAGCTCCGGGACAGGCTCCTACGAGCAGTACTTC CASSSGTGSYEQYF
- TRBJ2-3 TRBV27 - TGTGCCAGCAGCTGGTTGGGGGCAGATACGCAGTATTTT CASSWLGADTQYF
- TRBJ2-7 TRBV10-3 - TGTGCCATCAGAACGGTTCCCTACGAGCAGTACTTC CAIRTVPYEQYF
- TRBJ2-2 TRBV11-3 - TGTGCCAGCAGCTCGGAAATCACCGGGGAGCTGTTTTTT CASSSEITGELFF
- TRBJ1-3 TRBV29-1 - TGCAGCGTCCGACAGGATGGAAACACCATATATTTT CSVRQDGNTIYF
- TRBJ2-7 TRBV19 - TGTGCCAGTAGTATGTTGGAAGGGGCGCCCTACGAGCAGTACTTC CASSMLEGAPYEQYF
once TRBJ1-3 TRBV19 - TGTGCCAGTAGTATAGTTGCCCGGGGGATGACTGGAAACACCATATATTTT CASSIVARGMTGNTIYF
- TRBJ2-7 TRBV18 TRBD1 TGTGCCAGCTCACCAGCGGACAGGAATTACGAGCAGTACTTC CASSPADRNYEQYF
- TRBJ1-5 TRBV5-5 - TGTGCCAGCAGCCAGGCGTTTAGCAATCAGCCCCAGCATTTT CASSQAFSNQPQHF
few TRBJ2-1 TRBV2 - TGTGCCAGCAGAAGGGAGGTCTACAATGAGCAGTTCTTC CASRREVYNEQFF
- TRBJ2-2 TRBV7-2 TRBD2 TGTGCCAGCAGCTTAGGGGCGCTAGCGGGAAACACCGGGGAGCTGTTTTTT CASSLGALAGNTGELFF
- TRBJ2-1 TRBV6-1 - TGTGCCAGCAGTGAAGTCGGAGGGGAAACTGAGCAGTTCTTC CASSEVGGETEQFF
- TRBJ2-1 TRBV30 - TGTGCCTGGAAGGCTAGGGGGGAGGATGAGCAGTTCTTC CAWKARGEDEQFF